The 19 T cell receptor beta chains in this list originate from one sample, sequenced in a study of identical twins' blood T cells. TCRdb passed the 5' RACE reads through MiXCR, listing each CDR3 protein once. The sample holds around 380,000 distinct CDR3 sequences, around 30% seen once. Material: PBMCs. The source of these receptors is a woman aged 18-49 years in good health.

This clonotype was seen only a few times. The chain is built from TRBV20-1 and TRBJ2-1; 7 positions agree with TRBD1. Germline CDR1 reads DFQATT; CDR2 reads SNEGSKA (reference sequence). V gave up 5 bases and J gave up 4 bases; unmatched junction bases: 8. The CDR3 length is 14 residues. Here the CDR3 DNA reads TGCAGTGCTCCCGGGACAGCCGTATACAATGAGCAGTTCTTC. It encodes CSAPGTAVYNEQFF.

This clonotype has more than one count but fewer than ten. V is TRBV4-3 and J is TRBJ1-1; 7 nucleotides line up with TRBD1. Germline assignment: CDR1 LGHNA and CDR2 YSLEER. The CDR3 has 14 residues. The V and J ends lost 0 bases and 6 bases, in that order; junction bases with no gene match: 4. CDR3 sequence reads: CASSQEGQTSEAFF. The CDR3, as DNA: TGCGCCAGCAGCCAAGAGGGACAGACTTCTGAAGCTTTCTTT.

The chain links TRBV13 to TRBJ2-7, with TRBD1 matching 8 bases. The CDR3 consists of 15 residues. Trimming removed 4 bases from V and 2 bases from J; junction bases left unmatched: 7. From germline, CDR1 is PRHDT and CDR2 FYEKMQ (reference sequence). Here the CDR3 DNA reads TGTGCCAGCAGCTCAAAGACAGGGGTAACCTACGAGCAGTACTTC. This encodes CASSSKTGVTYEQYF.

The chain employs TRBV21-1 and TRBJ1-4; the DNA was not used to check the table's D call, TRBD1. TRBV21-1 is shown as a pseudogene. The CDR3 is 14 residues long. The CDR3 loop is CASRMSGCNEKLFF. The DNA for the CDR3 is TGTGCCAGCCGGATGTCGGGATGTAATGAAAAACTGTTTTTT.

This clonotype was detected a few times. The chain has TRBV5-1 and TRBJ1-1; maybe TRBD1 (5 bases). This CDR3 is 15 amino acids long. V was trimmed by 0 bases and J by 3 bases, leaving 12 bases between them. From germline, CDR1 is SGHRS and CDR2 YFSETQ. CDR3 amino acids: CASSLVIGGDTEAFF. CDR3 DNA sequence: TGCGCCAGCAGCTTGGTTATTGGGGGGGACACTGAAGCTTTCTTT.

This clonotype was picked up many times. This sequence joins TRBV29-1 and TRBJ1-1; no clear D. The CDR3 sequence is 13 residues long. Between the trimmed V and J ends, which lost 8 bases and 0 bases, there was a span of 13 bases. Germline lookup yields CDR1 SQVTM and CDR2 ANQGSEA. The chain's CDR3 is CSPLGGLNTEAFF. The DNA of the CDR3 is TGCAGCCCCTTGGGAGGATTGAACACTGAAGCTTTCTTT.

This clonotype was found once. The genes are TRBV11-1 and TRBJ2-2; either TRBD1 or TRBD2 may supply D (5 bases each). Germline assignment: CDR1 SGHAT and CDR2 FQDESV (reference sequence). Trimming left V 3 bases short and J 4 bases short, with 15 bases between. This CDR3 region has 16 residues. DNA for the CDR3: TGTGCCAGCAGCTTTGGCCGGGGCGGCGGCACCGGGGAGCTGTTTTTT. Translation: CASSFGRGGGTGELFF.

This clonotype has just a few counts. V usage is TRBV7-9 and J usage is TRBJ1-1; 8 bases match TRBD1. The V gene's germline CDR1 is SEHNR and CDR2 FQNEAQ (reference sequence). This CDR3 has 14 residues. After removal of 6 bases from V and 1 base from J, the junction contained 4 bases not matched to a gene. The CDR3 reads CASRQTGENTEAFF. CDR3 sequence (DNA): TGTGCCAGCAGGCAGACAGGGGAGAACACTGAAGCTTTCTTT.

This clonotype is classed as medium-sized (0.01 to 0.1%). The chain recombines TRBV20-1 with TRBJ2-5; D possibly corresponds to TRBD1 (6 bases). The CDR3 is made up of 14 amino acids. CDR1 is DFQATT and CDR2 is SNEGSKA in the germline V gene (reference sequence). The ends were cut back, 2 bases at V and 5 bases at J, with 15 bases in the middle. CDR3 DNA sequence: TGCAGTGCTAGATCTTCGGACAGCACGGAGACCCAGTACTTC. Translating it yields CSARSSDSTETQYF.

This clonotype has more than one count but fewer than ten. The chain combines TRBV23-1 with TRBJ1-5, with D maybe TRBD1 (6 bases). TRBV23-1 is an ORF; its function is uncertain. The length of the CDR3 is 16 residues. The V end was cut by 0 bases, the J end by 2 bases, with 11 bases between. CDR3 sequence reads: CASSQSHREGNQPQHF. The CDR3 DNA reads as TGCGCCAGCAGTCAATCACACAGGGAGGGCAATCAGCCCCAGCATTTT.

The rearrangement joins TRBV7-2 to TRBJ2-5; D remains unclear. CDR3 length equals 14 residues. Germline-derived CDR1 and CDR2 are SGHTA and FQGNSA. Trimming removed 5 bases at V and 3 bases at J, with 13 bases between. The CDR3 nucleotides are TGTGCCAGCAGCAAGATCGACCGGAAAGAGACCCAGTACTTC. This encodes CASSKIDRKETQYF.

This clonotype was seen a handful of times. The gene calls are TRBV5-6 and TRBJ1-1; D is undetermined. The V end lost 1 base, the J end lost 4 bases, and 5 bases lay between the germline ends. Germline values: CDR1 SGHDT, CDR2 YYEEEE. The CDR3 extends over 12 amino acids. CDR3 protein: CASSLPSTEAFF. The CDR3 DNA reads TGTGCCAGCAGCTTGCCCAGCACTGAAGCTTTCTTT.

This chain links TRBV5-1 with TRBJ1-3; TRBD1 is a possible D gene (5 bases). This CDR3 region has 15 residues. From germline, CDR1 is SGHRS and CDR2 YFSETQ. V lost 0 bases to trimming and J lost 8 bases, with 15 bases between them. This CDR3 is CASSLAGRVADTIYF. The CDR3 nucleotides read TGCGCCAGCAGCTTGGCAGGCAGGGTGGCAGACACCATATATTTT.

The genes are TRBV19 and TRBJ1-1; the D gene is possibly TRBD1 (5 bases). Germline V CDR1 and CDR2: LNHDA, SQIVND (reference sequence). Trimming stripped 3 bases from V and 5 bases from J, with 13 bases between. The CDR3 is made up of 14 amino acids. The CDR3 sequence: CASSISRRGTEAFF. CDR3 bases: TGTGCCAGTAGTATTTCGCGACGGGGGACTGAAGCTTTCTTT.

The table lists this clonotype with a few counts. This chain uses TRBV29-1 with TRBJ2-3, with D perhaps TRBD1 or TRBD2 (7 bases each). CDR3 size: 13 residues. Germline V gene data show CDR1 as SQVTM and CDR2 as ANQGSEA. V lost 4 bases to trimming and J lost 5 bases, with 13 bases between them. Here the CDR3 reads CSVAGGGKDTQYF. Written as DNA, the CDR3 is TGCAGCGTTGCAGGGGGGGGGAAAGATACGCAGTATTTT.

This clonotype was counted only a few times. The chain couples TRBV7-9 to TRBJ2-5, with 9 nucleotides matching TRBD2. Trimming took 1 base from V and 2 from J; bases not matched to a gene: 5. The CDR3 has 16 residues. Germline assignment: CDR1 SEHNR and CDR2 FQNEAQ (reference sequence). The CDR3 nucleotides are TGTGCCAGCAGCTTAGGGGCGACTAGCGGACAAGAGACCCAGTACTTC. Protein: CASSLGATSGQETQYF.

In DNA, the CDR3 is TGCAGCGTTGAACGGCAGTATGGCACTGAAGCTTTCTTT. Translation gives CSVERQYGTEAFF. This rearrangement joins TRBV29-1 to TRBJ1-1; D gene uncertain. Looked up from germline, CDR1 is SQVTM and CDR2 is ANQGSEA. The CDR3 contains 13 residues. Deletions cut 2 bases from V and 4 bases from J, with 11 bases between.

This clonotype was counted between two and nine times. This may be a read error: a much more frequent sequence differs by one nucleotide. The limits of the CDR3 on the DNA are not certain, so only TCRdb's listed CDR3 is given. The chain links TRBV29-1 to TRBJ1-3; the table names TRBD1, a call not compared with the DNA. The CDR3 is 14 amino acids in total, end residues counted. Germline V gene lookup returns CDR1 SQVTM and CDR2 ANQGSEA. Here the CDR3 reads CSVGDGISGNTTYF.

This clonotype was observed a single time. V gene TRBV7-2 combines with J gene TRBJ2-4; possible D gene TRBD2, 5 bases. Per germline, CDR1 SGHTA and CDR2 FQGNSA. Trimming pared 2 bases from V and 4 bases from J, leaving 15 bases between. The CDR3 is 16 amino acids. CDR3 loop: CASSLIRTGPKNIQYF. CDR3 DNA sequence: TGTGCCAGCAGCTTAATTAGGACTGGCCCAAAAAACATTCAGTACTTC.